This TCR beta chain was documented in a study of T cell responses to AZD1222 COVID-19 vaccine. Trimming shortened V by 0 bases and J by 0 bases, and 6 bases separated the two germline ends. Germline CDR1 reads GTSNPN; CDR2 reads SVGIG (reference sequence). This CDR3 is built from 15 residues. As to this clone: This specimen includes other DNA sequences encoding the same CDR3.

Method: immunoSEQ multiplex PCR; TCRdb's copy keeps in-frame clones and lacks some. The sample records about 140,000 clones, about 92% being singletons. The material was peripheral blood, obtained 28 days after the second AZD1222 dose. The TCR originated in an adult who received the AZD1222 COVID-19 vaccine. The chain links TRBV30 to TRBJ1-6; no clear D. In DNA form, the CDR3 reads TGTGCCTGGAGTGTTCGTAGCTCCTATAATTCACCCCTCCACTTT. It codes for CAWSVRSSYNSPLHF.